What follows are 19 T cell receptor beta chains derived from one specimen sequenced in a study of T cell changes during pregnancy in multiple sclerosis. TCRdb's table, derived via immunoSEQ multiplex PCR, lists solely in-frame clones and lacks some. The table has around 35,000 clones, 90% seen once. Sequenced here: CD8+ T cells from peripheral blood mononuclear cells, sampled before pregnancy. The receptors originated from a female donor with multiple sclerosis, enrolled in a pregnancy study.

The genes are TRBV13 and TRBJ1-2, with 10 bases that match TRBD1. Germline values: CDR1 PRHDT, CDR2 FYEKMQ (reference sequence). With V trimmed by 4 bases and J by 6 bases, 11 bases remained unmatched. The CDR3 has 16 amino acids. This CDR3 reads CASSWGDRGYTDGYTF. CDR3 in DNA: TGTGCCAGCAGCTGGGGGGACAGGGGCTATACGGATGGCTACACCTTC.

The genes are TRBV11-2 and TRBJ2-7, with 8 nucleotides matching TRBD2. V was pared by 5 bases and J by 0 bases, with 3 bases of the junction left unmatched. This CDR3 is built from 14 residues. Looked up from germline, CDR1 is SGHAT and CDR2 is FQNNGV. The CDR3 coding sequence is TGTGCCAGCAGCGACAGCGGGGGCTCCTACGAGCAGTACTTC. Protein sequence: CASSDSGGSYEQYF.

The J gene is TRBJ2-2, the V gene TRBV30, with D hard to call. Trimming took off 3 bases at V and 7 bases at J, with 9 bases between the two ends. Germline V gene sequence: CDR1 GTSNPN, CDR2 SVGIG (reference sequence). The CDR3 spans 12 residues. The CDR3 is CAWSRSVGELFF. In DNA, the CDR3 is TGTGCCTGGAGCAGGTCTGTCGGGGAGCTGTTTTTT.

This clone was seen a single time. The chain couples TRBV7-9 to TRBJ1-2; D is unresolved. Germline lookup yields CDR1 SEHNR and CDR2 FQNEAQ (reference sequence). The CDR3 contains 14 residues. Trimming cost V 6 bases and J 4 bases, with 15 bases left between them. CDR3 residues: CASRGSGGLYGYTF. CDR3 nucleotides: TGTGCCAGCAGGGGCTCGGGAGGTCTCTATGGCTACACCTTC.

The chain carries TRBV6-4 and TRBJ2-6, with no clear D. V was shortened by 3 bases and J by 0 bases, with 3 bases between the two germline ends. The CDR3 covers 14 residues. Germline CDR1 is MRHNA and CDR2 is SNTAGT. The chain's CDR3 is CASSESSGANVLTF. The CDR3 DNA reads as TGTGCCAGCAGTGAGAGCTCTGGGGCCAACGTCCTGACTTTC.

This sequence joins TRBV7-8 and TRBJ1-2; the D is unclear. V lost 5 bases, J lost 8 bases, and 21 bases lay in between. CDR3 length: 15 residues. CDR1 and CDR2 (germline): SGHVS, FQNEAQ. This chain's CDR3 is CASSPLSVGIRGYTF. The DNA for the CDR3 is TGTGCCAGCAGCCCCCTAAGTGTCGGGATTCGGGGCTACACCTTC.

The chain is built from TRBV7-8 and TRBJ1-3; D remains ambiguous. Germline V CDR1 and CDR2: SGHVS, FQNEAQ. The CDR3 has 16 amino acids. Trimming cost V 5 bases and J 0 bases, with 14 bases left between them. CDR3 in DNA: TGTGCCAGCAGCCCCTGGGAGGGAAGCTCTGGAAACACCATATATTTT. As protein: CASSPWEGSSGNTIYF.

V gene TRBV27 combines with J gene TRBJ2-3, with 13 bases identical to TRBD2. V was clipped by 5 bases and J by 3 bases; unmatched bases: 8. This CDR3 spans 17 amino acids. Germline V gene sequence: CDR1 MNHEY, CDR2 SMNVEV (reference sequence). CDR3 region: CASSITSGRDLTDTQYF. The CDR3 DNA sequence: TGTGCCAGCAGTATTACTAGCGGGAGGGATCTGACAGATACGCAGTATTTT.

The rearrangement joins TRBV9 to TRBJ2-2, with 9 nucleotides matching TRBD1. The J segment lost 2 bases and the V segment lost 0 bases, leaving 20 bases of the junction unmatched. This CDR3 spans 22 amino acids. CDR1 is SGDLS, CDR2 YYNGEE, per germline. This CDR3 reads CASSVATGETPDRGDNTGELFF. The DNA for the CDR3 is TGTGCCAGCAGCGTAGCTACGGGGGAAACCCCGGACAGGGGAGATAACACCGGGGAGCTGTTTTTT.

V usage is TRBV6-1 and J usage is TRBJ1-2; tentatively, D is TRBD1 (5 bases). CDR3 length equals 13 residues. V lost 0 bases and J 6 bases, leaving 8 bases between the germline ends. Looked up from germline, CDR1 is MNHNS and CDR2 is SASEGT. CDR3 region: CASSEADSNGYTF. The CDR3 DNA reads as TGTGCCAGCAGTGAAGCCGACAGCAATGGCTACACCTTC.

This CDR3 reads CASSYSTGGDTQYF. The CDR3 nucleotides are TGTGCCAGCAGTTACTCGACCGGGGGGGATACGCAGTATTTT. V usage is TRBV6-5 and J usage is TRBJ2-3; TRBD2 matches at 7 bases. With 0 bases clipped from V and 6 bases from J, the junction kept 3 bases outside the gene matches. Per the germline V gene, CDR1 is MNHEY and CDR2 is SVGAGI. The CDR3 runs 14 residues.

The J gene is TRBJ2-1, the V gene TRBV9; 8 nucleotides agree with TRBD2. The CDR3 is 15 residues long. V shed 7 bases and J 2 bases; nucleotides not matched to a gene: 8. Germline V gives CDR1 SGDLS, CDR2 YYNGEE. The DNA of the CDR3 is TGTGCCAGCGGGGGCGGGGGGACCCCCTACAATGAGCAGTTCTTC. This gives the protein CASGGGGTPYNEQFF.

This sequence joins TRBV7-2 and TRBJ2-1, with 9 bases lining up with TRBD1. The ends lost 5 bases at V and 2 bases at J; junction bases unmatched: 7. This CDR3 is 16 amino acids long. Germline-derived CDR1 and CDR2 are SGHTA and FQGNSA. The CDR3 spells CASSRLDRGAYNEQFF. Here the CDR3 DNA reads TGTGCCAGCAGCCGTCTTGACAGGGGGGCCTACAATGAGCAGTTCTTC. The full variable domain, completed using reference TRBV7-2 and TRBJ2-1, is GAGVSQSPSNKVTEKGKDVELRCDPISGHTALYWYRQSLGQGLEFLIYFQGNSAPDKSGLPSDRFSAERTGGSVSTLTIQRTQQEDSAVYLCASSRLDRGAYNEQFFGPGTRLTVL.

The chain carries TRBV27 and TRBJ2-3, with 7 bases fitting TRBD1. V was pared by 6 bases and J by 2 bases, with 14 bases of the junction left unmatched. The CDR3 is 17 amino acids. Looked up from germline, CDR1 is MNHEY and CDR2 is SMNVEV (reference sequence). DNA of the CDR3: TGTGCCAGCAGGATAAACCTCGGGACAGCCTACACAGATACGCAGTATTTT. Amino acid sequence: CASRINLGTAYTDTQYF.

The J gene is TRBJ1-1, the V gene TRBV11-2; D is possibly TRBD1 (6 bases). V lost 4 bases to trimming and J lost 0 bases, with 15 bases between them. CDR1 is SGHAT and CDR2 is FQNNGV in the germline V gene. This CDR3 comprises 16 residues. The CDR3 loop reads CASSSLTGPLNTEAFF. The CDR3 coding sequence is TGTGCCAGCAGCTCACTGACAGGACCCTTGAACACTGAAGCTTTCTTT.

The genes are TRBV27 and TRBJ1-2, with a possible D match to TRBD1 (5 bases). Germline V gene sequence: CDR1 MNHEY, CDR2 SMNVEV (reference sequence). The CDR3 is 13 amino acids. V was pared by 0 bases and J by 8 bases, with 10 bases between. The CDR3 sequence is CASSLSGVAGYTF. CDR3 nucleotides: TGTGCCAGCAGTTTATCAGGGGTTGCCGGCTACACCTTC.

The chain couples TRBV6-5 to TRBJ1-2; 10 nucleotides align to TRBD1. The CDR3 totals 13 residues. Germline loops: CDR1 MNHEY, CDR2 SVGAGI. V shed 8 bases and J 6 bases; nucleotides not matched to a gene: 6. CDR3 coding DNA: TGTGCCAGCCGACTGGGACAGGGGAATGGCTACACCTTC. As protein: CASRLGQGNGYTF.

CDR3 DNA: TGTGCCAGCAGCGTAGCGGGGAGGAGGGGAGATACGCAGTATTTT. Protein sequence: CASSVAGRRGDTQYF. The J gene is TRBJ2-3, the V gene TRBV11-2; 8 nucleotides align to TRBD2. The CDR3 has 15 residues. Unmatched junction bases numbered 9, after V lost 5 bases and J lost 5 bases. Germline loops: CDR1 SGHAT, CDR2 FQNNGV.

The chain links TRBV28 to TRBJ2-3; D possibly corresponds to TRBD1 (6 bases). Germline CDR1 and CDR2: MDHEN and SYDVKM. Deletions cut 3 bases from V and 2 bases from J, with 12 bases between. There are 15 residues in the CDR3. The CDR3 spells CASSLGTLNTDTQYF. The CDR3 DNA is TGTGCCAGCAGTTTGGGGACACTAAACACAGATACGCAGTATTTT.